The source of this T cell receptor (beta chain) is a study of T cell responses to AZD1222 COVID-19 vaccine. The CDR3 runs 14 residues. Trimming shortened V by 1 base and J by 8 bases, and 11 bases separated the two germline ends. Germline-derived CDR1 and CDR2 are SGHTA and FQGNSA. Study observations and caveats: Baseline seropositivity occurred in only a handful of AZD1222 recipients.

This clone was seen a few times. Its antigen is not known. Clones were sequenced by immunoSEQ multiplex PCR, and TCRdb holds only the in-frame ones, with some missing. The repertoire has more than 110,000 clones, roughly 90% of them found once; the top ten carry about 6%. The sequencing used peripheral blood, collected on day 0 of AZD1222 vaccination. The receptor was isolated from an adult in good health. This chain uses TRBV7-2 with TRBJ2-2; no clear D gene. The CDR3 DNA sequence: TGTGCCAGCAGCTTAGTGACCTCCCGTGGGGAGCTGTTTTTT. Encoded protein: CASSLVTSRGELFF. Variable domain in full (rest from reference TRBV7-2 and TRBJ2-2): GAGVSQSPSNKVTEKGKDVELRCDPISGHTALYWYRQSLGQGLEFLIYFQGNSAPDKSGLPSDRFSAERTGGSVSTLTIQRTQQEDSAVYLCASSLVTSRGELFFGEGSRLTVL.